This T cell receptor beta chain was observed in a study of CD8 T cells in seronegative destructive rheumatoid arthritis (dated by TCRdb to the early 2020s). The study in broad terms: Most of the eight CND-RA patients were receiving biological drugs at sampling. Researchers compared peripheral CD8+ TCRbeta repertoires from patients with CCP-negative destructive rheumatoid arthritis (CND-RA) against repertoires from newly diagnosed seropositive RA, seronegative RA and healthy controls. The seropositive RA, seronegative RA and healthy control comparison cohorts were taken from a previously published TCRbeta dataset and were not newly sequenced.

CDR1 MNHEY and CDR2 SVGAGI were looked up in the germline V gene. Trimming leaves V shorter by 5 bases and J shorter by 2 bases, with the junction holding 8 bases beyond the gene matches. Spanning cysteine to phenylalanine, the CDR3 consists of 15 amino acids. The retained sequence is limited to the CDR3, 45 bases, with the frame set at the first base. The CND-RA patients tested negative on the clinical CCP2 antibody test, and joint destruction in these patients kept progressing despite active therapy. All CND-RA patients were characterized by typical joint destruction in wrists and ankles and by failure of conventional anti-rheumatic therapy. CND-RA patients were sampled after long disease histories, spanning decades in several cases, rather than at diagnosis. Each patient provided 45 to 50 millilitres of EDTA-anticoagulated peripheral blood. Density gradient separation with Ficoll-Paque PLUS was used to isolate peripheral blood mononuclear cells. AutoMACS magnetic bead positive selection was used to isolate CD8+ cells from fresh or cryopreserved PBMCs, and flow cytometry was used to check purity. Genomic DNA was extracted with Nucleospin Tissue or Tissue XS kits and quantified on a Qubit 2.0 fluorometer.

Results and caveats for the whole study, not just this receptor: No public clonotype enrichment survived Benjamini-Hochberg correction across the 117,399 clonotypes tested. More CMV-reactive and fewer influenza A-reactive CD8+ TCRbeta sequences were observed in CND-RA repertoires than in controls and other RA subtypes. The small size of the CND-RA cohort was acknowledged as a limitation of the study. Because diagnostic samples were lacking, the TCR repertoire differences may partly reflect years of poor disease control rather than having been present at onset. A distinct set of enriched public clonotypes appeared to be carried by CND-RA patients, and this finding was interpreted by the authors as support for a separate disease subset. With age adjusted for, CD8+ TCRbeta repertoires in CND-RA patients appeared less diverse and more clonal than repertoires in other RA subtypes.

TCRbeta sequencing used genomic DNA from CD8+ cells, following the manufacturer's instructions. TCRbeta sequencing used the immunoSEQ assay and was run at a genomics technology centre in Finland. Turning to the authors' computational methods: Clonotype tables generated by the immunoSEQ preprocessing pipeline were converted into VDJtools format, and non-productive clonotypes were filtered out. Samples below 10,000 reads were excluded and the rest subsampled to 10,000 reads; most of the eight CND-RA samples passed. Using the VDJtools CalcDiversityStats function on data subsampled to 10,000 reads, the Shannon-Wiener, Simpson and clonality indices were calculated. To infer antigen specificity, non-singleton TCRbeta clonotypes were hard-matched against VDJdb, meaning no mismatches were allowed. Clusters with potentially shared antigen targets were formed by grouping CDR3 sequences that differed by one amino acid (Hamming distance 1). After groups were resampled to six samples, public clonotypes were tested for group enrichment with one-sided Fisher's exact tests, and this procedure was repeated ten times. TCRdb took over this immuneACCESS table, retaining in-frame rearrangements with V and J assigned. Such tables are incomplete; in checked studies, under half of the missing clones stem from an unresolved V gene, and the remainder is unexplained. The D gene and trimming were derived from the DNA, and the V and J assignments and clone size from that table. Counted in this sample were roughly 13,000 clones; 80% to 85% of them appeared once. Of the sample, around a quarter falls within the top ten clones.

Concerning this clone itself: Its antigen is unknown. Base qualities are not recorded, but no much larger clone differs from it by a single base.

The clonotype originates from a woman aged 30-55 years with seronegative destructive rheumatoid arthritis. Sequences were obtained from CD8+ T cells from blood. Recombination joined TRBV6-5 with TRBJ1-1; the central 7 bases match TRBD1. The nucleotide sequence is given as TGTGCCAGCAGTCAGACGGACAGGCTAAACACTGAAGCTTTCTTT. Its translation reads: CASSQTDRLNTEAFF.